These 2 T cell receptor beta chains were all obtained from the same sample, sequenced in a study of T cells in localized non-small cell lung cancer. The protocol was immunoSEQ multiplex PCR, while the TCRdb copy is restricted to in-frame clones and leaves out a portion. Here the sample spans fewer than 40,000 clones, just over 85% being singletons. The sequencing here drew on peripheral blood, taken before any cancer treatment. The source is a male donor aged 60 or older with stage III lung adenocarcinoma.

The chain has TRBV7-2 and TRBJ1-2, with a tentative D call TRBD1 (5 bases). The germline V and J ends were trimmed by 5 bases and 6 bases, with 13 bases remaining between them. This CDR3 comprises 13 residues. CDR1 SGHTA and CDR2 FQGNSA come from the germline V gene. CDR3 nucleotide sequence: TGTGCCAGCAGCCCGGGACTCGGGGATGGCTACACCTTC. Protein: CASSPGLGDGYTF.

The rearrangement uses TRBV28 and TRBJ1-1, with D uncertain. Trimming took off 7 bases at V and 7 bases at J, with 19 bases between the two ends. Per germline, CDR1 MDHEN and CDR2 SYDVKM. This CDR3 has 14 amino acids. The CDR3 nucleotides are TGTGCCAGCATCCTAGGTGGTGGGCGAAGTGAAGCTTTCTTT. This translates into CASILGGGRSEAFF. The whole variable domain, filled in from reference TRBV28 and TRBJ1-1, reads DVKVTQSSRYLVKRTGEKVFLECVQDMDHENMFWYRQDPGLGLRLIYFSYDVKMKEKGDIPEGYSVSREKKERFSLILESASTNQTSMYLCASILGGGRSEAFFGQGTRLTVV.